The 3 T cell receptor beta chains below all came from one sample that was sequenced in a study of T cells after yellow fever vaccination. TCRdb used MiXCR to reprocess the 5' RACE reads, holding one entry per CDR3 protein. The data show over 300,000 distinct CDR3 sequences, 3% to 4.5% seen once. The starting material was PBMCs, obtained on the day of the yellow fever booster vaccination. The receptors shown here come from a man aged 18-30 years who received the YFV17D yellow fever vaccine.

The chain uses TRBV7-2 and TRBJ1-2; 9 bases are shared with TRBD1. V shed 2 bases, J shed 1 base, and the junction held 8 bases outside the gene matches. The CDR3 is made up of 17 amino acids. Per germline, CDR1 SGHTA and CDR2 FQGNSA. CDR3 region: CASSLLWLGQGNYGYTF. CDR3 DNA: TGTGCCAGCAGCTTATTATGGTTGGGACAGGGTAACTATGGCTACACCTTC. Full variable domain (rest looked up from reference TRBV7-2 and TRBJ1-2): GAGVSQSPSNKVTEKGKDVELRCDPISGHTALYWYRQSLGQGLEFLIYFQGNSAPDKSGLPSDRFSAERTGGSVSTLTIQRTQQEDSAVYLCASSLLWLGQGNYGYTFGSGTRLTVV.

Ten or more counts support this clonotype. The gene calls are TRBV7-2 and TRBJ2-7, with D possibly matching TRBD2 (5 bases). The V end was cut by 5 bases, the J end by 6 bases, with 17 bases between. CDR1 SGHTA and CDR2 FQGNSA come from the germline V gene. The CDR3 is 14 residues long. The CDR3 loop is CASSPTSGVSEQYV. The CDR3 DNA reads as TGTGCCAGCAGCCCCACTTCCGGGGTCTCCGAGCAGTACGTC.

The V call is TRBV7-2, the J call TRBJ1-3; 7 nucleotides agree with TRBD1. The trim removed 5 bases at V and 3 bases at J, leaving 10 bases unmatched. Germline loops: CDR1 SGHTA, CDR2 FQGNSA. The CDR3 has 16 residues. This CDR3 is CASSPGEGASGNTIYF. The CDR3 nucleotides are TGTGCCAGCAGCCCAGGGGAGGGGGCTAGTGGAAACACCATATATTTT.